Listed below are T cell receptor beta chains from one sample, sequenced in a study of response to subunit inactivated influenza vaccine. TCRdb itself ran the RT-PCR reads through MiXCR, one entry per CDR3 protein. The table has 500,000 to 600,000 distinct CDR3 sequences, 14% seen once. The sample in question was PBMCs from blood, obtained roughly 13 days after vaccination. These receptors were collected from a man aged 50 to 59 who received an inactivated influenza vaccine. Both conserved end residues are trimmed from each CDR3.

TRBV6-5,ASSYAGKNQPQH
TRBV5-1,ASKESFQETQY
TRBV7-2,ASGKYNTDTQY
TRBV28,AISSAQGMNTEAF
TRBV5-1,ASSPQRGTYNEQF
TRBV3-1,ASSQGDTSYEQY
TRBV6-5,ASSYRPSGFTDTQY
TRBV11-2,ASSIRLAGLETQY
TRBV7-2,ASSPRTTNEKLF
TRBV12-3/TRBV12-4,ASSLSGGRGNEQF
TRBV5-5,ASSVTDQYEQY
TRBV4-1,ASSKGESTDTQY
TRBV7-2,ASSLRIPERETQY
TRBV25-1,ASSVGVDTEAF
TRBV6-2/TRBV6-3,ASSPLGAEQF
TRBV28,ASSGGTGDPDTQY
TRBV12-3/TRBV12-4,ASSNSSGVTGELF
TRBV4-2,ASSRDASGANVLT
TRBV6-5,ASSYSPRAGTGELF
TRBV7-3,ASSLTSGGELF
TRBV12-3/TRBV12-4,ASRKTGGSGTEAF
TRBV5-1,ASSLGQSGIGELF
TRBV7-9,ASLGAGNTIY
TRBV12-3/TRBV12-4,ASCYAKTGLNSPLH
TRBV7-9,ASSLAVSTGELF
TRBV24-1,ATRDWQNTEAF
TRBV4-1,ASSHPGNQPQH
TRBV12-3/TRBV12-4,ASIPLGGRAADTQY
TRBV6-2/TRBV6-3,ASSDGGGNTEAF
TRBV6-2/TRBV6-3,ASSYFSSKYQGPHETQY
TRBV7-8,ASSWGTQRNEQF
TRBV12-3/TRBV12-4,ASSADRAREKLF
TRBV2,ASRLESYNEQF
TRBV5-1,ASSVGTRGETQY
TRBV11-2,ASSLDLRGRETQY
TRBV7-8,ASSLGRDSHSPLH
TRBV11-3,ASSLSSSGRSYEQY
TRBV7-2,ASSRGQKGGQY
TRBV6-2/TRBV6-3,ASRDRVEQF
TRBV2,ASSSAGTSPDTQY
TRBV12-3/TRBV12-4,ASSFGGTRVEQF
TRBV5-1,ASSPTGGEGDTQY
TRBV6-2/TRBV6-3,ASSPGLATDEQF
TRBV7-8,ASSVSGGPSDTQY
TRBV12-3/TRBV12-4,ASSFGGGTTEAF